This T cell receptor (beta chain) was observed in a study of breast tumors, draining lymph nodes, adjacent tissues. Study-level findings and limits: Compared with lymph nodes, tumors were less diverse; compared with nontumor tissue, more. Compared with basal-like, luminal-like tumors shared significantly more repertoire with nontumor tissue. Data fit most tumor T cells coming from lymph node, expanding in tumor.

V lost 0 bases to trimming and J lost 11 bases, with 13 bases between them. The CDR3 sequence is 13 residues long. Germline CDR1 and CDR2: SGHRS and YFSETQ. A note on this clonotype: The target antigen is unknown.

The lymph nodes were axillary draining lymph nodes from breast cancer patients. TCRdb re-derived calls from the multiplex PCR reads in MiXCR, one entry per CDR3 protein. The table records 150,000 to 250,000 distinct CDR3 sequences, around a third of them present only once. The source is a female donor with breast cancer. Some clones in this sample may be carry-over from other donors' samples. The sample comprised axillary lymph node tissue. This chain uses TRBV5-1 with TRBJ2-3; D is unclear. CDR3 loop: CASSLAERNEQYF. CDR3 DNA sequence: TGCGCCAGCAGCTTGGCCGAGAGGAATGAGCAGTATTTT.